A single sample gave rise to the 29 T cell receptor beta chains below, sequenced in a study of blood T cell repertoires in COVID-19. Some clones are missing from TCRdb's copy, which holds only in-frame ones; the method was immunoSEQ multiplex PCR. The sample comprises around 74,000 clones, around nine tenths of which are singletons, and roughly 8.5% rests with the top ten. The sample comprised peripheral blood. Every receptor here comes from a man aged 25 to 45 with acute or convalescent COVID-19.

The V gene is TRBV9, the J gene TRBJ1-1; possibly TRBD1 for D (6 bases). Per germline, CDR1 SGDLS and CDR2 YYNGEE. The V end was cut by 3 bases, the J end by 1 base, with 19 bases between. The CDR3 totals 17 residues. The CDR3 DNA sequence: TGTGCCAGCAGCGCGTCGGGGGGCCTCCTGGCGAACACTGAAGCTTTCTTT. Translating gives CASSASGGLLANTEAFF.

This clone was seen just once. The rearrangement uses TRBV5-1 and TRBJ2-3; D is perhaps TRBD2 (5 bases). Trimming stripped 4 bases from V and 0 bases from J, with 15 bases between. CDR3 length: 16 amino acids. CDR1 is SGHRS, CDR2 YFSETQ, per germline. The CDR3 reads CASSDPQDSSTDTQYF. In nucleotides, the CDR3 is TGCGCCAGCAGCGACCCCCAGGACTCTAGCACAGATACGCAGTATTTT.

As to this clone: This CDR3 is also generated by other DNA sequences in the sample. This chain connects TRBV6-2 or TRBV6-3 to TRBJ2-7; 9 nucleotides agree with TRBD1. The CDR3 is made up of 13 amino acids. Per the germline V gene, CDR1 is MNHEY and CDR2 is SVGEGT. The V gene end was trimmed by 2 bases and the J gene end by 4 bases; junction bases not matched to a gene: 0. CDR3 DNA sequence: TGTGCCAGCAGTTACGACAGGGGGTACGAGCAGTACTTC. Residues: CASSYDRGYEQYF.

The chain recombines TRBV25-1 with TRBJ1-4, with D possibly being TRBD1 (6 bases). V was pared by 4 bases and J by 5 bases, with 11 bases between. CDR1 and CDR2 from the germline V gene are MGHDK and SYGVNS. This CDR3 region has 14 residues. The CDR3 region has the DNA TGTGCCAGCAGTGTGACAGGATTCAATGAAAAACTGTTTTTT. Amino acid sequence: CASSVTGFNEKLFF.

The V call is TRBV7-8, the J call TRBJ1-2; TRBD1 aligns across 10 bases. With 4 bases clipped from V and 6 bases from J, the junction kept 14 bases outside the gene matches. CDR3 length equals 17 residues. Germline V lookup: CDR1 SGHVS, CDR2 FQNEAQ. The DNA for the CDR3 is TGTGCCAGCAGCTCGCGGGGGGGGACAGGGGCTCGTCATGGCTACACCTTC. Translation: CASSSRGGTGARHGYTF.

The chain combines TRBV11-2 with TRBJ2-5; no reliable D call. The CDR3 length is 15 residues. Trimming left V 2 bases short and J 2 bases short, with 12 bases between. CDR1 is SGHAT and CDR2 is FQNNGV in the germline V gene. The CDR3 bases are TGTGCCAGCAGCTTAATCGGTAACTTACAAGAGACCCAGTACTTC. Its protein is CASSLIGNLQETQYF.

The chain couples TRBV19 to TRBJ2-3, with 8 bases matching TRBD1. Trimming at V came to 3 bases and at J to 9 bases, leaving 8 bases not matched to a gene. There are 14 residues in the CDR3. CDR1 LNHDA and CDR2 SQIVND come from the germline V gene (reference sequence). The DNA for the CDR3 is TGTGCCAGTAGTATTACAGGGGGTCCTGACACGCAGTATTTT. As protein: CASSITGGPDTQYF.

CDR3 loop: CATSREKPGGSGNTIYF. CDR3 DNA sequence: TGTGCCACCAGCAGAGAGAAGCCTGGCGGGTCTGGAAACACCATATATTTT. The chain couples TRBV15 to TRBJ1-3; D is uncertain. The V end lost 0 bases, the J end lost 1 base, and 13 bases lay between the germline ends. Germline CDR1 reads LNHNV; CDR2 reads YYDKDF (reference sequence). The CDR3 extends over 17 amino acids.

The V call is TRBV5-8, the J call TRBJ2-7; 10 bases map to TRBD2. CDR1 SGHTS and CDR2 YDEGEE come from the germline V gene. With 4 bases clipped from V and 4 bases from J, the junction kept 8 bases outside the gene matches. The CDR3 loop spans 15 amino acids. CDR3 sequence reads: CASSPEGLADYEQYF. CDR3 bases: TGTGCCAGCAGCCCGGAAGGACTAGCGGATTACGAGCAGTACTTC. Complete variable domain (other parts from reference TRBV5-8 and TRBJ2-7): EAGVTQSPTHLIKTRGQQATLRCSPISGHTSVYWYQQALGLGLQFLLWYDEGEERNRGNFPPRFSGRQFPNYSSELNVNALELEDSALYLCASSPEGLADYEQYFGPGTRLTVT.

The chain links TRBV28 to TRBJ2-3, with TRBD2 identical over 8 bases. V trimming: 2 bases; J trimming: 11 bases; junction bases outside the gene matches: 3. CDR1 and CDR2 from the germline V gene are MDHEN and SYDVKM. The CDR3 extends over 12 amino acids. The CDR3 sequence: CASSLSGSKQYF. CDR3 nucleotide sequence: TGTGCCAGCAGTTTAAGCGGGAGTAAGCAGTATTTT. The full variable domain, its missing parts supplied by reference TRBV28 and TRBJ2-3, is DVKVTQSSRYLVKRTGEKVFLECVQDMDHENMFWYRQDPGLGLRLIYFSYDVKMKEKGDIPEGYSVSREKKERFSLILESASTNQTSMYLCASSLSGSKQYFGPGTRLTVL.

J is TRBJ2-7 and V is TRBV10-2; 10 nucleotides match TRBD2. The germline V gene encodes CDR1 WSHSY and CDR2 SAAADI. With 2 bases clipped from V and 3 bases from J, the junction kept 7 bases outside the gene matches. CDR3 length equals 16 residues. Here the CDR3 reads CASSEPLAGASYEQYF. The CDR3 coding sequence is TGCGCCAGCAGTGAGCCCCTAGCGGGAGCTAGCTACGAGCAGTACTTC.

The chain employs TRBV4-1 and TRBJ2-3; 8 positions agree with TRBD1. Germline CDR1 MGHRA, CDR2 YSYEKL. V shed 1 base and J 3 bases; nucleotides not matched to a gene: 6. The CDR3 extends over 16 amino acids. The CDR3 nucleotides read TGCGCCAGCAGCCAAGTAGGCAGGGGGCGGACAGATACGCAGTATTTT. The encoded protein is CASSQVGRGRTDTQYF.

This clone appeared a few times. The V and J genes are TRBV7-3 and TRBJ2-7; 14 nucleotides line up with TRBD2. The CDR3 contains 18 residues. The germline V gene has CDR1 SGHTA and CDR2 FQGTGA. Trimming took 6 bases from V and 4 from J; bases not matched to a gene: 14. This chain's CDR3 is CASSHRLAGGPSVYEQYF. The CDR3 DNA reads TGTGCCAGCAGTCATAGACTAGCGGGAGGGCCTTCAGTTTACGAGCAGTACTTC.

The chain carries TRBV12-3 or TRBV12-4 and TRBJ2-7, with TRBD2 as a possible D gene (5 bases). Trimming removed 2 bases from V and 3 bases from J, with 8 bases in between. The CDR3 sequence is 13 residues long. CDR3 in DNA: TGTGCCAGCAGTTTACACCGGGGCTACGAGCAGTACTTC. Amino acid sequence: CASSLHRGYEQYF.

The chain uses TRBV2 and TRBJ1-1, with D possibly TRBD1 on 6 matching bases. Per germline, CDR1 SNHLY and CDR2 FYNNEI. Deletions cut 10 bases from V and 6 bases from J, with 12 bases between. The CDR3 is 11 amino acids. Here the CDR3 reads CATERTAEAFF. In nucleotides, the CDR3 is TGTGCCACCGAACGGACAGCTGAAGCTTTCTTT.

The rearrangement links TRBV7-2 to TRBJ2-2, with 11 bases matching TRBD1. There are 16 residues in the CDR3. The germline V gene encodes CDR1 SGHTA and CDR2 FQGNSA. Trimming cost V 6 bases and J 6 bases; bases outside gene matches: 9. CDR3 in DNA: TGTGCCAGCAGACCCCCCGGGACAGGGGGAGCCGGGGAGCTGTTTTTT. Its protein is CASRPPGTGGAGELFF.

This clone was seen just once. V usage is TRBV24-1 and J usage is TRBJ2-1; maybe TRBD2 (5 bases). Germline V gene lookup returns CDR1 KGHDR and CDR2 SFDVKD. There are 13 residues in the CDR3. Trimming stripped 3 bases from V and 9 bases from J, with 11 bases between. The CDR3 DNA sequence: TGTGCCACCAGTGATCAGGACTGGGTTGAGCAGTTCTTC. Its protein product is CATSDQDWVEQFF.

The J gene is TRBJ2-7, the V gene TRBV4-1; possible D gene TRBD2, 5 bases. Germline CDR1 MGHRA, CDR2 YSYEKL. There are 15 residues in the CDR3. The ends were cut back, 1 base at V and 5 bases at J, with 15 bases in the middle. CDR3 protein: CASSQVLNGIDEQYF. The CDR3 DNA reads TGCGCCAGCAGCCAAGTGCTAAACGGGATCGACGAGCAGTACTTC.

The chain carries TRBV28 and TRBJ1-1, with D uncertain. The CDR3 extends over 14 amino acids. V dropped 3 bases and J dropped 1 base, with 9 bases sitting between them. Per the germline V gene, CDR1 is MDHEN and CDR2 is SYDVKM. In nucleotides, the CDR3 is TGTGCCAGCAGTTTCTCACATTCGAACACTGAAGCTTTCTTT. Amino acid sequence: CASSFSHSNTEAFF.

The chain links TRBV11-2 to TRBJ1-5, with D perhaps matching TRBD1 (5 bases). V gave up 0 bases and J gave up 6 bases, with 9 bases separating them. Germline V gives CDR1 SGHAT, CDR2 FQNNGV. This CDR3 is 14 amino acids long. CDR3 coding DNA: TGTGCCAGCAGCTTAGAAGGGACTGGTCAGCCCCAGCATTTT. This translates into CASSLEGTGQPQHF.

The CDR3 here is CASSPAGGSGANVLTF. The CDR3 nucleotides read TGTGCCAGCAGCCCAGCGGGAGGCTCTGGGGCCAACGTCCTGACTTTC. The gene calls are TRBV7-9 and TRBJ2-6; 9 positions agree with TRBD2. CDR3 length equals 16 residues. V lost 5 bases, J lost 0 bases, and 2 bases stayed unmatched. The V gene's germline CDR1 is SEHNR and CDR2 FQNEAQ (reference sequence).

The chain links TRBV6-5 to TRBJ1-5; 8 bases align to TRBD1. This CDR3 is built from 14 residues. The junction had 5 bases not matched to a gene; V was cut back by 5 bases and J by 5 bases. Germline V gene lookup returns CDR1 MNHEY and CDR2 SVGAGI. The CDR3 is CASSTTGEYQPQHF. CDR3 DNA: TGTGCCAGCAGTACGACAGGGGAATATCAGCCCCAGCATTTT.

The table lists this clone with a few counts. This chain uses TRBV7-2 with TRBJ2-1; D uncertain. The V end lost 7 bases, the J end lost 9 bases, and 16 bases lay between the germline ends. The CDR3 totals 13 residues. Germline V gene lookup returns CDR1 SGHTA and CDR2 FQGNSA. The CDR3 coding sequence is TGTGCCAGCAATCTTCGTGGGCGCCCTGAGCAGTTCTTC. Protein product: CASNLRGRPEQFF.

J is TRBJ1-3 and V is TRBV4-3; D gene uncertain. Trimming cost V 0 bases and J 7 bases, with 7 bases left between them. Germline CDR1 and CDR2: LGHNA and YSLEER. The length of the CDR3 is 13 residues. This chain's CDR3 is CASSQESANTIYF. For the CDR3, the DNA is TGCGCCAGCAGCCAAGAAAGCGCGAACACCATATATTTT.

The chain has TRBV3-1 (or the pseudogene TRBV3-2) and TRBJ2-1; TRBD2 matches 9 bases. Unmatched junction bases numbered 3, after V lost 4 bases and J lost 5 bases. The CDR3 has 14 residues. From germline, CDR1 is LGHDT and CDR2 YNNKEL (reference sequence). CDR3 bases: TGTGCCAGCAGCCGCGGGGGGGGTCACAATGAGCAGTTCTTC. Its protein is CASSRGGGHNEQFF.

The rearrangement uses TRBV30 and TRBJ1-2, with D possibly being TRBD1 (6 bases). The CDR3 extends over 14 amino acids. Germline-derived CDR1 and CDR2 are GTSNPN and SVGIG (reference sequence). Trimming stripped 6 bases from V and 7 bases from J, with 21 bases between. CDR3 sequence reads: CACTTTYRASGYTF. Written as DNA, the CDR3 is TGTGCCTGCACCACCACCTACAGGGCTTCTGGCTACACCTTC.

This clone was detected a few times. V gene TRBV12-3 or TRBV12-4 combines with J gene TRBJ2-2, with D unclear. This CDR3 region has 13 residues. Between the trimmed V and J ends, which lost 2 bases and 4 bases, there was a span of 5 bases. The DNA for the CDR3 is TGTGCCAGCAGTTTACTAGTCACCGGGGAGCTGTTTTTT. It codes for CASSLLVTGELFF.

This clone appeared once. The J gene is TRBJ2-2, the V gene TRBV29-1; a weak D match, TRBD2 (6 bases). Germline V CDR1 and CDR2: SQVTM, ANQGSEA. The V gene lost 7 bases and the J gene lost 7 bases, with 16 bases spanning the gap. This CDR3 is built from 13 residues. The CDR3 DNA reads as TGCAGCGGGGGCGGGACTGGGGACGGGGAGCTGTTTTTT. This codes for CSGGGTGDGELFF.

The chain joins TRBV5-4 to TRBJ2-2; D not resolved. The CDR3 sequence is 13 residues long. With 4 bases removed from V and 4 bases from J, the gap between germline ends came to 8 bases. Germline V gene sequence: CDR1 SGHNT, CDR2 YYREEE (reference sequence). The CDR3 DNA reads TGTGCCAGCAGCCTCATCGGCACCGGGGAGCTGTTTTTT. Its protein is CASSLIGTGELFF. The variable domain in full, with the rest retrieved from reference TRBV5-4 and TRBJ2-2, is ETGVTQSPTHLIKTRGQQVTLRCSSQSGHNTVSWYQQALGQGPQFIFQYYREEENGRGNFPPRFSGLQFPNYSSELNVNALELDDSALYLCASSLIGTGELFFGEGSRLTVL.